This T cell receptor beta chain was retrieved from a study of T cell clusters in autoimmune cytopenias. TRB was amplified by touch-down multiplex PCR, primer pools A and B combined. TCRdb reprocessed the multiplex PCR reads and stores each CDR3 protein as one record, lacking DNA. Its clone listing holds roughly 5,400 distinct CDR3 sequences. TRB amplification used roughly 250 ng of peripheral blood genomic DNA. This clonotype is medium-sized (0.01 to 0.1%) by frequency. This CDR3 is 16 amino acids long. CDR1 is LNHNV and CDR2 is YYDKDF in the germline V gene (reference sequence). This TCR came from a human donor with an autoimmune cytopenia or autoimmune hepatitis (not recorded which). V gene TRBV15 combines with J gene TRBJ1-1; the D call of TRBD1 rests on TCRdb alone, since no DNA is present to check it. The material sequenced was peripheral blood. The CDR3 is CATSSSGGYEYTEAFF.